This is a list of T cell receptor beta chains from one sample in a study of CD8+CD57+ T cells in acquired aplastic anemia. TCRdb re-called the reads with MiXCR, one entry per CDR3 protein. In the table there are over 150,000 distinct CDR3 sequences, 48% of which are singletons. Input material: sorted CD4+, CD8+, or CD8+CD57+ T cells (not recorded which) from PBMCs. These receptors originate from a human donor with aplastic anemia. CDR3s include the opening cysteine and the closing phenylalanine or tryptophan. The order of the fields is CDR3 length, D gene, J gene, V gene, clone size, CDR3 DNA, CDR3 protein. D genes are given only for firm matches. Size tells how often a clone was seen (once, few, many) or the class of an expanded clone, and some rows leave it out.

14	.	TRBJ1-5	TRBV12-3/TRBV12-4	many	TGTGCCAGCAGTGCCGTGACACTGAATCAGCCCCAGCATTTT	CASSAVTLNQPQHF
13	.	TRBJ1-2	TRBV24-1	.	TGTGCCACCAGTGAGTCCGGGATAGATGGCTACACCTTC	CATSESGIDGYTF
15	.	TRBJ1-5	TRBV19	.	TGTGCCAGTAGCTGGGGGGGACGGGGCAATCAGCCCCAGCATTTT	CASSWGGRGNQPQHF
14	.	TRBJ2-3	TRBV2	few	TGTGCCAGCAGTGAAGTAGGGGCCCCAGGTACGCAGTATTTT	CASSEVGAPGTQYF
18	.	TRBJ2-5	TRBV11-2	many	TGTGCCAGCAGCCCTCACGGACAGGGAGGGAGTAGACAAGAGACCCAGTACTTC	CASSPHGQGGSRQETQYF
15	.	TRBJ2-1	TRBV7-6	many	TGTGCCAGCAGCTCAGGACAGCGGACCTACAATGAGCAGTTCTTC	CASSSGQRTYNEQFF
14	TRBD2	TRBJ2-3	TRBV2	.	TGTGCCAGCTTGGGCGGACTAGTGGCGGATACGCAGTATTTT	CASLGGLVADTQYF
14	TRBD1	TRBJ2-7	TRBV20-1	once	TGCAGTGCTAGAGATGGGACAGGAGCCTACGAGCAGTACTTC	CSARDGTGAYEQYF
18	.	TRBJ1-4	TRBV5-1	.	TGCGCCAGCAGCTTGGCCTGGGGCGGCAGTGCAACTAATGAAAAACTGTTTTTT	CASSLAWGGSATNEKLFF
13	.	TRBJ1-2	TRBV2	.	TGTGCCAGCATATCAGACTTTAACTATGGCTACACCTTC	CASISDFNYGYTF
14	TRBD1	TRBJ2-1	TRBV12-3/TRBV12-4	.	TGTGCCAGCAGGGGCCAGACAGGGAACGATGAGCAGTTCTTC	CASRGQTGNDEQFF
15	.	TRBJ2-1	TRBV19	.	TGTGCCAGTAGCTTCGGGACTCCCTCCTACAATGAGCAGTTCTTC	CASSFGTPSYNEQFF
15	.	TRBJ1-3	TRBV2	many	TGTGCCAGCAGCCGCGATCAGGGAACGGGGAACACCATATATTTT	CASSRDQGTGNTIYF
13	.	TRBJ1-3	TRBV7-6	.	TGTGCCAGCAGCTTAGCGGACCGAAACACCATATATTTT	CASSLADRNTIYF
14	.	TRBJ1-1	TRBV19	.	TGTGCCAGTAGTATAGTCGGGGGTGGAACCGAAGCTTTCTTT	CASSIVGGGTEAFF
15	.	TRBJ2-7	TRBV7-6	.	TGTGCCAGCAGCTTAGAAAAGTGGGGGGCATCCGAGCAGTACTTC	CASSLEKWGASEQYF
13	TRBD1	TRBJ2-7	TRBV3-1	few	TGTGCCAGCAGCCAAGGACAGGGTCGCGAGCAGTACTTC	CASSQGQGREQYF
13	.	TRBJ1-1	TRBV7-2	.	TGTGCCAGCAGCTTAGTCGGGACTACTGAAGCTTTCTTT	CASSLVGTTEAFF
12	.	TRBJ1-2	TRBV29-1	many	TGCAGCGCCGAACCCGGCGGCTATGGCTACACCTTC	CSAEPGGYGYTF
15	.	TRBJ2-3	TRBV9	many	TGTGCCAGCAGCGTAGGAGTTGGGGGGCAGAAGACGCAGTATTTT	CASSVGVGGQKTQYF
16	TRBD1	TRBJ1-5	TRBV2	.	TGTGCCAGCAGTACACGACGACAGGGGGGCAATCAGCCCCAGCATTTT	CASSTRRQGGNQPQHF
16	TRBD2	TRBJ2-3	TRBV12-3/TRBV12-4	.	TGTGCCAGCAGCCCGTCGGTTAGCGGGAGCACAGATACGCAGTATTTT	CASSPSVSGSTDTQYF
15	TRBD2	TRBJ2-3	TRBV7-9	many	TGTGCCAGCAGCCTGACTAGCGGGGGTGGAGATACGCAGTATTTT	CASSLTSGGGDTQYF
13	.	TRBJ2-5	TRBV7-9	.	TGTGCCAGCAGCTTTGGGACTGAAGAGACCCAGTACTTC	CASSFGTEETQYF
16	TRBD2	TRBJ2-5	TRBV20-1	few	TGCAGTGCTAGGGGACTAGCCCGTCCGAGAGGGGAGACCCAGTACTTC	CSARGLARPRGETQYF
15	TRBD1	TRBJ2-1	TRBV10-1	many	TGCGCCAGCAGTGCGGGACAGGGATCCTACAATGAGCAGTTCTTC	CASSAGQGSYNEQFF
13	.	TRBJ2-7	TRBV14	.	TGTGCCAGCAGCCAAGAAAGGGTAGACGAGCAGTACTTC	CASSQERVDEQYF
9	.	TRBJ1-1	TRBV19	few	TGTGCCGCCGGCACTGAAGCTTTCTTT	CAAGTEAFF
17	TRBD2	TRBJ2-7	TRBV19	.	TGTGCCAGTAGTATACTAGCGGGAGGGCCTGGAGGCTACGAGCAGTACTTC	CASSILAGGPGGYEQYF
15	TRBD1	TRBJ1-4	TRBV5-6	.	TGTGCCAGCAGCTTCAGACAGGGGCTAAATGAAAAACTGTTTTTT	CASSFRQGLNEKLFF
15	.	TRBJ1-1	TRBV4-1	.	TGCGCCAGCAGCCCCCGGGACTTACCGAACACTGAAGCTTTCTTT	CASSPRDLPNTEAFF
18	.	TRBJ1-5	TRBV6-2/TRBV6-3	few	TGTGCCAGCAGTTACGGGTGGAAGGGGAGTGAGGGCAATCAGCCCCAGCATTTT	CASSYGWKGSEGNQPQHF
18	.	TRBJ2-6	TRBV7-3	.	TGTGCCAGCAGCGCGGTAGTCGACAGACGCTCTGGGGCCAACGTCCTGACTTTC	CASSAVVDRRSGANVLTF
13	.	TRBJ1-4	TRBV3-1	.	TGTGCCAGCAGCCGGGGCGGAAGTGAAAAACTGTTTTTT	CASSRGGSEKLFF
15	.	TRBJ1-1	TRBV5-5	many	TGTGCCAGCAGCGGAACCGGGAGGGTGAACACTGAAGCTTTCTTT	CASSGTGRVNTEAFF
14	TRBD1	TRBJ2-7	TRBV19	.	TGTGCCAGTACCAGGACAGGGGGCAGTTTCGAGCAGTACTTC	CASTRTGGSFEQYF